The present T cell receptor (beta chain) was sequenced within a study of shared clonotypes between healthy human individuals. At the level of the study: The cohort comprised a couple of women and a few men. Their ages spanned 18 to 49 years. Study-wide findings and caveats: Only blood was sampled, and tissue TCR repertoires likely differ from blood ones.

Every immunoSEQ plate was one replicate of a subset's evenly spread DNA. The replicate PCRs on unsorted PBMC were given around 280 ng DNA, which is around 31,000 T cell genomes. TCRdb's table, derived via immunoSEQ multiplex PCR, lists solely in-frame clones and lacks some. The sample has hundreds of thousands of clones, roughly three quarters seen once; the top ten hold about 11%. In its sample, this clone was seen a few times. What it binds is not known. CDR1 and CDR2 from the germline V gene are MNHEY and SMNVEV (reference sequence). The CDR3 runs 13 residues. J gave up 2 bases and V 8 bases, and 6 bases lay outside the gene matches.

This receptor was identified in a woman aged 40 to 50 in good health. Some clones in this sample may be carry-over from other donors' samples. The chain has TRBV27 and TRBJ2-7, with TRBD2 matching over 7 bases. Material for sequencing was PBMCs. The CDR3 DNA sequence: TGTGCCAGCGGGAGGGGTCCCGCCTACGAGCAGTACTTC. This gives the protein CASGRGPAYEQYF.